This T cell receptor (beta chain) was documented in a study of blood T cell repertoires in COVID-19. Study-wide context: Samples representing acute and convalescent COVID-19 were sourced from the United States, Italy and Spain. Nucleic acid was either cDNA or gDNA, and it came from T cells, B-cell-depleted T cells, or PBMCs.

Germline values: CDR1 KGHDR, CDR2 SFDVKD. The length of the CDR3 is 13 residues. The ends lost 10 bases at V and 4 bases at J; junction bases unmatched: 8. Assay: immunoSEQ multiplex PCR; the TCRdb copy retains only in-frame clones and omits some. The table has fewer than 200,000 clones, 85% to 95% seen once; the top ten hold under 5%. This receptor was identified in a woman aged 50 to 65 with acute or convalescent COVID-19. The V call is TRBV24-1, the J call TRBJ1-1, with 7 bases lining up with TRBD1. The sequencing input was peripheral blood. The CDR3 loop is CATSDRRFTEAFF. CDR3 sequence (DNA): TGTGCCACTTCGGACAGGAGATTCACTGAAGCTTTCTTT.